Each of the 20 T cell receptor beta chains below was sequenced from the same sample in a study of T cells in Graves' hyperthyroidism and ophthalmopathy. Amplification targeted TCR beta CDR3 regions from RNA transcripts. RT-PCR in the first round (using the HTBI primer set) targeted the TCR CDR3. TCRdb reanalysed the multiplex PCR reads using MiXCR and keeps one entry per CDR3 protein. The data hold a few hundred thousand distinct CDR3 sequences, with roughly an eighth observed a single time. Sequenced: blood. The receptors shown here come from a woman in her late teens or twenties with Graves' hyperthyroidism.

This chain connects TRBV20-1 to TRBJ2-2; 9 bases match TRBD2. With V trimmed by 1 base and J by 4 bases, 4 bases remained unmatched. The CDR3 is 15 amino acids. CDR1 and CDR2 (germline): DFQATT, SNEGSKA (reference sequence). CDR3 DNA sequence: TGCAGTGCTAGAGCTAGCGGGACGGCCACCGGGGAGCTGTTTTTT. Its translation is CSARASGTATGELFF.

This clonotype was picked up many times. The CDR3 loop reads CASTRTRGGYGYTF. In nucleotides, the CDR3 is TGTGCCAGCACCAGGACCCGCGGTGGCTATGGCTACACCTTC. The chain is built from TRBV19 and TRBJ1-2; D remains unclear. V lost 9 bases to trimming and J lost 4 bases, with 18 bases between them. The CDR3 covers 14 residues. Per germline, CDR1 LNHDA and CDR2 SQIVND (reference sequence).

As for this clonotype: A much larger clone is a single base away; this may be a read error. The V call is TRBV5-6, the J call TRBJ1-6; TRBD1 matches 8 bases. The germline V gene has CDR1 SGHDT and CDR2 YYEEEE. The CDR3 sequence is 16 residues long. This chain's CDR3 is CASRLGLPTGASPLHF. The CDR3 DNA follows: TGTGCCAGCCGCTTGGGGTTACCGACAGGGGCTTCACCCCTCCACTTT.

This clonotype was seen only a few times. The chain joins TRBV9 to TRBJ2-1, with 7 bases fitting TRBD2. This CDR3 contains 11 residues. Losses at the gene ends were 3 bases for V and 10 bases for J; bases not matched to a gene: 1. CDR1 is SGDLS, CDR2 YYNGEE, per germline. The DNA of the CDR3 is TGTGCCAGCAGCGGAGCGGGGGAGCAGTTCTTC. Translating gives CASSGAGEQFF.

The sample holds many counts of this clonotype. The chain joins TRBV6-5 to TRBJ1-1, with D unclear. CDR3 length: 15 amino acids. From germline, CDR1 is MNHEY and CDR2 SVGAGI. V was cut by 0 bases and J by 1 base, with 9 bases left in between. Written as DNA, the CDR3 is TGTGCCAGCAGTTACTCGGCAGCCTGGAACACTGAAGCTTTCTTT. Protein product: CASSYSAAWNTEAFF.

In regard to this clonotype: A read error may produce the germline difference seen at one junction end. The chain joins TRBV6-1 to TRBJ2-3; 15 bases map to TRBD2. CDR1 is MNHNS and CDR2 is SASEGT in the germline V gene. This CDR3 is 19 amino acids long. This CDR3 reads CASGEALLGLAGGRDTQYF. The CDR3 DNA follows: TGTGCCAGCGGTGAAGCGCTTCTTGGACTAGCGGGAGGGAGGGATACGCAGTATTTT.

This chain links TRBV28 with TRBJ2-7; the match to TRBD1 covers 9 bases. The junction had 9 bases not matched to a gene; V was cut back by 6 bases and J by 6 bases. CDR3 length: 14 residues. CDR1 and CDR2 from the germline V gene are MDHEN and SYDVKM. DNA of the CDR3: TGTGCCAGCAGCTGGGACAGGGAAGTCGGCGAGCAGTACTTC. Amino acid sequence: CASSWDREVGEQYF.

This clonotype has only a few counts. V usage is TRBV10-2 and J usage is TRBJ2-5, with D tentatively TRBD2 (6 bases). Germline CDR1 and CDR2: WSHSY and SAAADI. The germline V and J ends were trimmed by 6 bases and 11 bases, with 22 bases remaining between them. This CDR3 is 14 amino acids long. CDR3 in DNA: TGCGCCAGCAGGGAATCACTAGCCTCTGCTTCTCAGTACTTC. Translation gives CASRESLASASQYF.

This clonotype was recorded at least ten times. The V gene is TRBV28, the J gene TRBJ1-5; D call uncertain. Germline CDR1 reads MDHEN; CDR2 reads SYDVKM. The CDR3 is made up of 13 amino acids. V gave up 6 bases and J gave up 11 bases, with 17 bases separating them. The CDR3 spells CASSPFVTTSQHF. CDR3 DNA: TGTGCCAGCAGCCCCTTTGTCACCACGTCCCAGCATTTT.

This clonotype was counted many times. The CDR3 region has the DNA TGTGCCAGCAGTTTCGGGGACAGTTACAATGAGCAGTTCTTC. Amino acids: CASSFGDSYNEQFF. The gene calls are TRBV27 and TRBJ2-1, with TRBD1 matching over 7 bases. CDR1 and CDR2 from the germline V gene are MNHEY and SMNVEV (reference sequence). The trim removed 3 bases at V and 4 bases at J, leaving 3 bases unmatched. The CDR3 contains 14 residues.

The chain uses TRBV15 and TRBJ1-1; D is perhaps TRBD1 (5 bases). The CDR3 consists of 17 residues. Germline-derived CDR1 and CDR2 are LNHNV and YYDKDF (reference sequence). Trimming left V 0 bases short and J 1 base short, with 15 bases between. CDR3 nucleotide sequence: TGTGCCACCAGCAGAGATTTAGGGACGACTCGGAACACTGAAGCTTTCTTT. Its translation: CATSRDLGTTRNTEAFF. The entire variable domain, with the rest obtained from reference TRBV15 and TRBJ1-1, is as follows: DAMVIQNPRYQVTQFGKPVTLSCSQTLNHNVMYWYQQKSSQAPKLLFHYYDKDFNNEADTPDNFQSRRPNTSFCFLDIRSPGLGDTAMYLCATSRDLGTTRNTEAFFGQGTRLTVV.

This clonotype occurred a few times. V and J are TRBV7-3 and TRBJ2-5; D tentatively fits TRBD1 or TRBD2 (5 bases each). The germline V gene has CDR1 SGHTA and CDR2 FQGTGA. V was clipped by 3 bases and J by 4 bases, with 9 bases between them. The length of the CDR3 is 13 residues. The CDR3 DNA reads TGTGCCAGCAGCTTCGGGACCGGAGAGACCCAGTACTTC. Residues: CASSFGTGETQYF. Based on the CDR3 plus reference TRBV7-3 and TRBJ2-5, the full variable domain is GAGVSQTPSNKVTEKGKYVELRCDPISGHTALYWYRQSLGQGPEFLIYFQGTGAADDSGLPNDRFFAVRPEGSVSTLKIQRTERGDSAVYLCASSFGTGETQYFGPGTRLLVL.

This clonotype has a count of ten or more. This sequence joins TRBV20-1 and TRBJ2-7; possible D gene TRBD1, 5 bases. The germline CDR1 and CDR2 sequences are DFQATT and SNEGSKA (reference sequence). The CDR3 runs 13 residues. The V and J ends lost 6 bases and 6 bases respectively, with 18 bases between them. Written as DNA, the CDR3 is TGCAGTGCCTATATGGCCAGGGCAACCGAGCAGTACTTC. Its protein product is CSAYMARATEQYF.

Ten or more counts support this clonotype. The V and J genes are TRBV20-1 and TRBJ1-1; unclear D gene. Germline V gene data show CDR1 as DFQATT and CDR2 as SNEGSKA (reference sequence). This CDR3 has 14 residues. Trimming left V 3 bases short and J 3 bases short, with 14 bases between. The CDR3 here is CSASSGRRDTEAFF. The CDR3 nucleotides are TGCAGTGCTAGTAGCGGCAGGCGGGACACTGAAGCTTTCTTT.

This clonotype was counted a few times. The chain joins TRBV12-5 to TRBJ2-1; D is undetermined. Trimming left V 0 bases short and J 5 bases short, with 20 bases between. Germline V gene data show CDR1 as LGHNT and CDR2 as FRNRAP. This CDR3 comprises 18 residues. The CDR3 DNA reads as TGTGCTAGTGGTTTGGTAATTGCGAAAGACGCCCCCCACAATGAGCAGTTCTTC. This codes for CASGLVIAKDAPHNEQFF.

The sample holds a few counts of this clonotype. The V gene is TRBV6-2 or TRBV6-3, the J gene TRBJ1-1; D is undetermined. This CDR3 is built from 12 residues. The germline gives CDR1 MNHEY, CDR2 SVGEGT. Between the trimmed V and J ends, which lost 3 bases and 8 bases, there was a span of 10 bases. CDR3 protein: CASSYSLGEAFF. CDR3 DNA sequence: TGTGCCAGCAGTTATTCGTTGGGGGAAGCTTTCTTT.

This chain links TRBV7-9 with TRBJ2-1, with TRBD2 matching 14 bases. CDR3 length: 19 residues. The junction had 14 bases not matched to a gene; V was cut back by 3 bases and J by 7 bases. Germline lookup yields CDR1 SEHNR and CDR2 FQNEAQ (reference sequence). The CDR3 is CASSLRRTGTSGSRNEQFF. The CDR3 DNA is TGTGCCAGCAGCTTGAGACGAACCGGGACTAGCGGGAGTAGGAATGAGCAGTTCTTC.

This clonotype was seen repeatedly, ten times or more. V usage is TRBV6-1 and J usage is TRBJ1-1, with no clear D. The length of the CDR3 is 12 residues. Germline CDR1 reads MNHNS; CDR2 reads SASEGT. V lost 3 bases to trimming and J lost 4 bases, with 6 bases between them. This CDR3 reads CASSDWVTEAFF. The CDR3 DNA reads TGTGCCAGCAGTGATTGGGTCACTGAAGCTTTCTTT.

This chain joins TRBV13 and TRBJ2-2; D is undetermined. Trimming took 5 bases from V and 0 from J, leaving 19 bases between them. CDR1 and CDR2 from the germline V gene are PRHDT and FYEKMQ (reference sequence). The CDR3 has 18 residues. This chain's CDR3 is CASSPPFSPGPNTGELFF. In DNA, the CDR3 is TGTGCCAGCAGCCCCCCGTTTTCCCCGGGCCCGAACACCGGGGAGCTGTTTTTT.

This clonotype came up many times. This chain links TRBV20-1 with TRBJ2-7, with 8 bases matching TRBD1. This CDR3 region has 14 residues. Germline V gene sequence: CDR1 DFQATT, CDR2 SNEGSKA (reference sequence). The J segment lost 5 bases and the V segment lost 0 bases, leaving 6 bases of the junction unmatched. The CDR3: CSARDSGQGHEQYF. The CDR3 DNA reads as TGCAGTGCTAGAGATTCAGGACAGGGACACGAGCAGTACTTC.